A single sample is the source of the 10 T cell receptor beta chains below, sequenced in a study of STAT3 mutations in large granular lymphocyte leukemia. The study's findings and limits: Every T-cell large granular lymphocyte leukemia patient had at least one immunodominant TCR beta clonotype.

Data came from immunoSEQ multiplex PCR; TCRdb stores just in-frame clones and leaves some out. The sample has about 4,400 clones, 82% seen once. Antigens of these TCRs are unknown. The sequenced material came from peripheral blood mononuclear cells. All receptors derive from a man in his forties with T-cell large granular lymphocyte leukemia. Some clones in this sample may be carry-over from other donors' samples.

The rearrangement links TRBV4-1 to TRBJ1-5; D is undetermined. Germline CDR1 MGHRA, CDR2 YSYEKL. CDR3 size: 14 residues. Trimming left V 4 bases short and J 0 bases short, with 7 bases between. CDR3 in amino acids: CASSPPDSNQPQHF. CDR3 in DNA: TGCGCCAGCAGCCCCCCCGATAGCAATCAGCCCCAGCATTTT.

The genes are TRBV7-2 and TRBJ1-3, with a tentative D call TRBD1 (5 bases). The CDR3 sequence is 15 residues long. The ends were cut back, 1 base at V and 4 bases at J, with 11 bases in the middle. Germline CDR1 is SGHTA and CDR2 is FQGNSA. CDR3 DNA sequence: TGTGCCAGCAGCTTAGGGGGGAGAGCCGGAAACACCATATATTTT. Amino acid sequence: CASSLGGRAGNTIYF.

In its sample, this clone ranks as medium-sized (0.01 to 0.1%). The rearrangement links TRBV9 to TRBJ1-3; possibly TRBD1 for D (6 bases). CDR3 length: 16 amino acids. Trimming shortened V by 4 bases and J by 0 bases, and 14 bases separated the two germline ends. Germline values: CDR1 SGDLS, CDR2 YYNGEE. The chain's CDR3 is CASSPGQLTSGNTIYF. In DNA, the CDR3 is TGTGCCAGCAGCCCCGGACAGTTAACCTCTGGAAACACCATATATTTT.

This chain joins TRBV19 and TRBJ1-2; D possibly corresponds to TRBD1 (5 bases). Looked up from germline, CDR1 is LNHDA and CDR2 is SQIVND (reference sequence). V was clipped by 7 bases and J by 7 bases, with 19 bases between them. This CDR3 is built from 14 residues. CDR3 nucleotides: TGTGCCAGTACCCCGGGGGGGTTCGTCTCTGGCTACACCTTC. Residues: CASTPGGFVSGYTF.

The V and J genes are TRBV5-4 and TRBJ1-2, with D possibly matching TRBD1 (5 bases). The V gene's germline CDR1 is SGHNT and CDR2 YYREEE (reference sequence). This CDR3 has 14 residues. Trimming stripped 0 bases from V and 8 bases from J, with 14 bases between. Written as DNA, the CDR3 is TGTGCCAGCAGCTTGGACGTCAGGGCGGGCGGCTACACCTTC. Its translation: CASSLDVRAGGYTF. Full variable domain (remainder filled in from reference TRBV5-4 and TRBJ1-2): ETGVTQSPTHLIKTRGQQVTLRCSSQSGHNTVSWYQQALGQGPQFIFQYYREEENGRGNFPPRFSGLQFPNYSSELNVNALELDDSALYLCASSLDVRAGGYTFGSGTRLTVV.

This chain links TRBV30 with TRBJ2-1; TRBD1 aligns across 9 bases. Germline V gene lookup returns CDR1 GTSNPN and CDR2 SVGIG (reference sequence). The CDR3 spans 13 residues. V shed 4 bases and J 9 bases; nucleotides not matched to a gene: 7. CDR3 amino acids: CAWKDRGLGEQFF. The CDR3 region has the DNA TGTGCCTGGAAGGACAGGGGTTTAGGTGAGCAGTTCTTC. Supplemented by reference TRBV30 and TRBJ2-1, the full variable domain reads SQTIHQWPATLVQPVGSPLSLECTVEGTSNPNLYWYRQAAGRGLQLLFYSVGIGQISSEVPQNLSASRPQDRQFILSSKKLLLSDSGFYLCAWKDRGLGEQFFGPGTRLTVL.

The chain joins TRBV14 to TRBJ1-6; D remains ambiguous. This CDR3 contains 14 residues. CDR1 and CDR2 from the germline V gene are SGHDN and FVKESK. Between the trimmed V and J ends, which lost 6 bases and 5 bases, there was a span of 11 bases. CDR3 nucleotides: TGTGCCAGCAGGGCGGAGGTCGATAATTCACCCCTCCACTTT. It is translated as CASRAEVDNSPLHF.

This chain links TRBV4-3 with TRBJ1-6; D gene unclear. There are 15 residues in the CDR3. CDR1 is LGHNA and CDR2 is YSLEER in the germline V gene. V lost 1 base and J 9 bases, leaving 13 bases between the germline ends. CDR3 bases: TGCGCCAGCAGCCAAGGGCCGTTGTCCGGTTCACCCCTCCACTTT. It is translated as CASSQGPLSGSPLHF.

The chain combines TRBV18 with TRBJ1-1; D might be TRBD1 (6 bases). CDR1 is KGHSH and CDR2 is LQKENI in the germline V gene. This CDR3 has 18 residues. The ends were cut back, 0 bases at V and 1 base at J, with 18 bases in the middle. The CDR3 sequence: CASSPPWAGAGANTEAFF. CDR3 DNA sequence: TGTGCCAGCTCACCACCGTGGGCAGGGGCAGGAGCGAACACTGAAGCTTTCTTT.

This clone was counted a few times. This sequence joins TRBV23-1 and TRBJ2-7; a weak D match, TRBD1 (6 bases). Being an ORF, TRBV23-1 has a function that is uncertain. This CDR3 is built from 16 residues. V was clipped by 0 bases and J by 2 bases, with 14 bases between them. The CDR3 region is CASSQSGDTMTYEQYF. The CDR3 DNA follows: TGCGCCAGCAGTCAATCGGGGGACACTATGACCTACGAGCAGTACTTC.